Listed below are T cell receptor beta chains from one sample, sequenced in a study of blood T cell repertoires in COVID-19. Some clones are missing from TCRdb's copy, which holds only in-frame ones; the method was immunoSEQ multiplex PCR. The sample lists roughly 150,000 clones, 82% seen once, with 15% to 20% in the top ten. The sample comprised PBMCs or T cells enriched from blood (not recorded which). The receptors derive from a man aged 55 to 70 who had recovered from COVID-19. Each CDR3 is given with its conserved first and last residue. D genes are given only for firm matches. Clone size appears in some rows only: once, few, many, or a class for an expanded clone.

D gene,clone size,J gene,V gene,CDR3 DNA,CDR3 protein
TRBD1,few,TRBJ2-7,TRBV12-3/TRBV12-4,TGTGCCAGCAGTGACACAGGGGGCGACGAGCAGTACTTC,CASSDTGGDEQYF
TRBD2,few,TRBJ2-1,TRBV6-2/TRBV6-3,TGTGCCAGCAGTTACTCGCCCTCCAGGACTAGCGATGACTACAATGAGCAGTTCTTC,CASSYSPSRTSDDYNEQFF
-,-,TRBJ2-3,TRBV2,TGTGCCAGCCGTAGAGCACCCACAGATACGCAGTATTTT,CASRRAPTDTQYF
TRBD1,few,TRBJ1-5,TRBV28,TGTGCCAGCAGTTCGAACAGGGGGCAGGGACAGCCCCAGCATTTT,CASSSNRGQGQPQHF
TRBD1,-,TRBJ1-4,TRBV6-4,TGTGCCAGCAGGCTCAAAGATACGACAGGGGGCGCGGGTGAAAAACTGTTTTTT,CASRLKDTTGGAGEKLFF
-,-,TRBJ1-1,TRBV18,TGTGCCAGCTCACCAAAGCCGAACACTGAAGCTTTCTTT,CASSPKPNTEAFF
-,-,TRBJ2-7,TRBV13,TGTGCCAGCAGCGCCACGACAGGTTTTCAATCCTACGAGCAGTACTTC,CASSATTGFQSYEQYF
-,few,TRBJ1-5,TRBV3-1/TRBV3-2,TGTGCCAGCAGCCCCCAGGGGACGGGACAGCCCCAGCATTTT,CASSPQGTGQPQHF
TRBD2,-,TRBJ2-2,TRBV7-8,TGTGCCAGCAGCTTACTCCTAGCGGGGTCCAGGAGCACCGGGGAGCTGTTTTTT,CASSLLLAGSRSTGELFF
-,few,TRBJ1-4,TRBV19,TGTGCCAGTAGTATATCGCAGGGTAAGGCGGAAAAACTGTTTTTT,CASSISQGKAEKLFF
TRBD1,-,TRBJ1-1,TRBV16,TGTGCCAGCAGCCAATCAGCAACAGGGGCGAGTGAAGCTTTCTTT,CASSQSATGASEAFF
-,-,TRBJ2-2,TRBV10-3,TGTGCCATCAGTGAAGGGGGCGGGGAGCTGTTTTTT,CAISEGGGELFF
TRBD1,-,TRBJ1-5,TRBV9,TGTGCCAGCAGCGCTGTACAGGGGCATTATAGCAATCAGCCCCAGCATTTT,CASSAVQGHYSNQPQHF
-,few,TRBJ1-3,TRBV9,TGTGCCAGCAGTCGGACAGCGAGCTCTGGAAACACCATATATTTT,CASSRTASSGNTIYF
-,-,TRBJ2-7,TRBV5-4,TGTGCCAGCAGCTTGTCTGCGTCCTACGAGCAGTACTTC,CASSLSASYEQYF
-,-,TRBJ2-1,TRBV5-4,TGTGCCAGCAGCACCGGGACTTCGACCAATGAGCAGTTCTTC,CASSTGTSTNEQFF
-,-,TRBJ2-4,TRBV19,TGTGCCAGTGCAAGCAATACCGCCAAAAACATTCAGTACTTC,CASASNTAKNIQYF
-,once,TRBJ2-5,TRBV7-3,TGTGCCAGCAGCTTAGGGAGGTTCCCGGAGGGAGAGACCCAGTACTTC,CASSLGRFPEGETQYF
-,few,TRBJ2-2,TRBV13,TGTGCCAGCAGCTTATGGCAGGGCAGCACCGGGGAGCTGTTTTTT,CASSLWQGSTGELFF
-,-,TRBJ2-1,TRBV30,TGTGCCTGGAGTTTTTTGGGCCGTGAGCAGTTCTTC,CAWSFLGREQFF
TRBD1,-,TRBJ1-1,TRBV6-4,TGTGCCAGCAGTCCGGGGACAGGGGGGAACACTGAAGCTTTCTTT,CASSPGTGGNTEAFF
-,-,TRBJ1-3,TRBV6-1,TGTGCCAGCAGTGAAGCGCTGGGCCACTCTGGAAACACCATATATTTT,CASSEALGHSGNTIYF
TRBD1,-,TRBJ2-3,TRBV5-4,TGTGCCAGCAGCTTGGTATCCCGGGACAGGGGGAGAGATACGCAGTATTTT,CASSLVSRDRGRDTQYF
TRBD1,few,TRBJ1-2,TRBV3-1/TRBV3-2,TGTGCCAGCAGGGGAACAGGGGGGGGTCATGGCTACACCTTC,CASRGTGGGHGYTF
-,-,TRBJ1-4,TRBV28,TGTGCCAGCAGTTTTTCGGGGGTCCCTAATGAAAAACTGTTTTTT,CASSFSGVPNEKLFF
-,many,TRBJ1-6,TRBV11-2,TGTGCCAGCAGCACTGGGAGTAATTCACCCCTCCACTTT,CASSTGSNSPLHF
-,-,TRBJ1-5,TRBV28,TGTGCCAGCAGCCCCTGGGGCACACCACAGCCCCAGCATTTT,CASSPWGTPQPQHF
TRBD1,-,TRBJ2-1,TRBV7-8,TGTGCCAGCAGCGACCTCGGACAGGGCAATGAGCAGTTCTTC,CASSDLGQGNEQFF
TRBD2,-,TRBJ2-1,TRBV5-4,TGTGCCAGCAGCTTCGGGACTAGCGGCAATGAGCAGTTCTTC,CASSFGTSGNEQFF
-,-,TRBJ2-2,TRBV7-9,TGTGCCAGCAGCTTAGGGACAATTAACACCGGGGAGCTGTTTTTT,CASSLGTINTGELFF
TRBD2,-,TRBJ2-1,TRBV7-3,TGTGCCAGCAGCTTAAGTGAGGCTAGCGGGGGGCTCAATGAGCAGTTCTTC,CASSLSEASGGLNEQFF
TRBD2,-,TRBJ2-1,TRBV5-6,TGTGCCAGCAGCTTGGACCTAGCGGGAGATCCAAAGTACAATGAGCAGTTCTTC,CASSLDLAGDPKYNEQFF
TRBD1,many,TRBJ2-7,TRBV5-1,TGCGCCAGCAGCTCAACGACAGGGGACTACGAGCAGTACTTC,CASSSTTGDYEQYF
-,-,TRBJ2-7,TRBV21-1,TGTGCCAGCAGCAAAACCGGCTACGAGCAGTACTTC,CASSKTGYEQYF
TRBD1,-,TRBJ1-1,TRBV9,TGTGCCAGCAGCCTCCGACAGGGAAGCACTGAAGCTTTCTTT,CASSLRQGSTEAFF
-,-,TRBJ2-7,TRBV19,TGTGCCAGTAGTTTAAACAGGGACTACGAGCAGTACTTC,CASSLNRDYEQYF
TRBD2,-,TRBJ2-2,TRBV5-1,TGCGCCAGCAGCTTGGCACTAGCGGGAACCAACACCGGGGAGCTGTTTTTT,CASSLALAGTNTGELFF
-,-,TRBJ2-2,TRBV30,TGTGCCTGGAGTGTAGTGCTAGCCGGTACCGGGGAGCTGTTTTTT,CAWSVVLAGTGELFF
-,-,TRBJ2-5,TRBV6-2/TRBV6-3,TGTGCCAGCAGTGCCCCAGGGTTCGAGACCCAGTACTTC,CASSAPGFETQYF
TRBD2,-,TRBJ2-1,TRBV7-8,TGTGCCAGCAGTCCCGGGACTAGCGGGAGGCTTGGGGAGCAGTTCTTC,CASSPGTSGRLGEQFF
-,once,TRBJ1-4,TRBV27,TGTGCCAGCAGTTTACGTGCCCCCAACAGGCTGGGGGGAACTAATGAAAAACTGTTTTTT,CASSLRAPNRLGGTNEKLFF
-,many,TRBJ1-2,TRBV19,TGTGCCAGTAGTGAGGTCGGTGGCTACACCTTC,CASSEVGGYTF
-,many,TRBJ2-1,TRBV7-2,TGTGCCTGCCGGGACGGACTATACAATGAGCAGTTCTTC,CACRDGLYNEQFF
-,-,TRBJ1-5,TRBV30,TGTGCCTGGGAGAGGCAGGGTGGTAATCAGCCCCAGCATTTT,CAWERQGGNQPQHF